This TCR beta chain was documented in a study of CD8 T cells in Susac syndrome. The multiple sclerosis controls consisted of treatment-naive patients with relapsing-remitting disease, either stable or active. When the RNA was reverse transcribed, random hexamers were used with an input of roughly 0.45 to 1 ug. The method of amplification for TCR beta CDR3 was immunoSEQ multiplex PCR, covering 54 Vbeta and 13 Jbeta. TCRdb reanalysed the immunoSEQ multiplex PCR reads using MiXCR and keeps one entry per CDR3 protein. This table holds about 280,000 distinct CDR3 sequences, 70% to 90% found once. CDR1 is MNHNS, CDR2 SASEGT, per germline. Deletions cut 2 bases from V and 10 bases from J, with 15 bases between. This CDR3 contains 14 residues.

Sequences were obtained from CD8+ T cells from PBMCs. The source is a human donor with multiple sclerosis. The chain has TRBV6-1 and TRBJ2-1; D is undetermined. The CDR3 sequence is CASSEKVTLREQFF. CDR3 sequence (DNA): TGTGCCAGCAGTGAAAAAGTGACACTGAGGGAGCAGTTCTTC.